One sample yielded the 23 T cell receptor beta chains listed below, sequenced in a study of human T cells and chemical hapten exposure. Time point denoted: patch test 2, 6 weeks after DPC sensitization. Treatment given: therapeutic diphenylcyclopropenone sensitization with weekly scalp DPC. TCRdb ran MiXCR on the RACE reads and lists one entry per CDR3 protein. Of tens of thousands of distinct CDR3 sequences in the sample, approximately 9.9% are singletons; the top ten hold less than 2.5%. The source was whole blood, collected in connection with sensitization to the hapten diphenylcyclopropenone (DPC). Source of these receptors: a man aged 35-49 years with alopecia areata. Some clones in this sample may be carry-over from other donors' samples.

This clonotype turned up a few times. The chain uses TRBV7-2 and TRBJ1-1, with D possibly matching TRBD1 (5 bases). Germline V CDR1 and CDR2: SGHTA, FQGNSA. V lost 3 bases and J 8 bases, leaving 7 bases between the germline ends. This CDR3 has 11 amino acids. As DNA, the CDR3 is TGTGCCAGCAGCTTTGGGGGAGAAGCTTTCTTT. This codes for CASSFGGEAFF. The variable domain in full, completed from reference TRBV7-2 and TRBJ1-1, reads GAGVSQSPSNKVTEKGKDVELRCDPISGHTALYWYRQSLGQGLEFLIYFQGNSAPDKSGLPSDRFSAERTGGSVSTLTIQRTQQEDSAVYLCASSFGGEAFFGQGTRLTVV.

This clonotype occurred a few times. The chain carries TRBV12-3 or TRBV12-4 and TRBJ2-2; no clear D. The CDR3 extends over 12 amino acids. V was shortened by 7 bases and J by 5 bases, with 8 bases between the two germline ends. The CDR3 here is CASTLITGELFF. CDR3 sequence (DNA): TGTGCCAGCACCCTTATTACCGGGGAGCTGTTTTTT.

The sample holds a few counts of this clonotype. This sequence joins TRBV5-1 and TRBJ2-5; the D is unclear. The V end lost 0 bases, the J end lost 5 bases, and 5 bases lay between the germline ends. The CDR3 contains 12 residues. CDR1 and CDR2 (germline): SGHRS, YFSETQ. CDR3 sequence (DNA): TGCGCCAGCAGCTTGGCCTTCGAGACCCAGTACTTC. Amino acid sequence: CASSLAFETQYF.

This chain joins TRBV29-1 and TRBJ1-2, with a weak D call TRBD1 (6 bases). The CDR3 has 12 amino acids. Germline-derived CDR1 and CDR2 are SQVTM and ANQGSEA. V lost 5 bases to trimming and J lost 2 bases, with 9 bases between them. CDR3 nucleotides: TGCAGCGTTCTCAGGGGAAACTATGGCTACACCTTC. Translating it yields CSVLRGNYGYTF.

This clonotype showed up just a few times. The V gene is TRBV2, the J gene TRBJ2-3; 8 bases are shared with TRBD2. Germline CDR1 and CDR2: SNHLY and FYNNEI. V lost 4 bases to trimming and J lost 4 bases; unmatched junction nucleotides: 4. This CDR3 has 14 amino acids. The CDR3 loop is CASSVGTRADTQYF. The CDR3 nucleotides are TGTGCCAGCAGTGTCGGGACTAGAGCAGATACGCAGTATTTT.

This clonotype was picked up a small number of times. The chain uses TRBV3-1 and TRBJ2-5; no firm D call. This CDR3 has 12 amino acids. The germline CDR1 and CDR2 sequences are LGHDT and YNNKEL (reference sequence). The germline V and J ends were trimmed by 1 base and 5 bases, with 5 bases remaining between them. The CDR3: CASSQADETQYF. In DNA, the CDR3 is TGTGCCAGCAGCCAAGCTGACGAGACCCAGTACTTC.

This clonotype was recorded many times. This chain uses TRBV7-2 with TRBJ1-6; no definite D call. The V end was cut by 4 bases, the J end by 9 bases, with 4 bases between. Germline V gene lookup returns CDR1 SGHTA and CDR2 FQGNSA. The CDR3 has 11 residues. The CDR3 loop is CASSSSSPLHF. CDR3 bases: TGTGCCAGCAGCTCCAGTTCACCCCTCCACTTT.

This clonotype was counted between two and nine times. V usage is TRBV4-3 and J usage is TRBJ2-3, with 7 bases fitting TRBD2. Looked up from germline, CDR1 is LGHNA and CDR2 is YSLEER. CDR3 length equals 17 residues. V gave up 0 bases and J gave up 4 bases; unmatched junction bases: 10. The chain's CDR3 is CASSQDFAGVRADTQYF. The CDR3 coding sequence is TGCGCCAGCAGCCAAGATTTCGCGGGAGTACGTGCAGATACGCAGTATTTT.

The rearrangement links TRBV5-1 to TRBJ2-1; unclear D gene. Germline CDR1 reads SGHRS; CDR2 reads YFSETQ. The CDR3 loop spans 15 amino acids. The V and J ends lost 2 bases and 0 bases respectively, with 9 bases between them. This CDR3 is CASSLGQDSYNEQFF. DNA of the CDR3: TGCGCCAGCAGCTTAGGGCAGGACTCCTACAATGAGCAGTTCTTC.

The rearrangement joins TRBV6-2 or TRBV6-3 to TRBJ1-2; D ambiguous. CDR3 length: 18 amino acids. With 6 bases removed from V and 2 bases from J, the gap between germline ends came to 25 bases. The V gene's germline CDR1 is MNHEY and CDR2 SVGEGT. Here the CDR3 reads CASRNPSGRGLSNYGYTF. DNA of the CDR3: TGTGCCAGCAGGAACCCTAGCGGACGCGGACTTTCGAACTATGGCTACACCTTC.

This clonotype showed up just a few times. The J gene is TRBJ2-3, the V gene TRBV20-1; D ambiguous. From germline, CDR1 is DFQATT and CDR2 SNEGSKA (reference sequence). Trimming took off 2 bases at V and 7 bases at J, with 13 bases between the two ends. This CDR3 has 13 residues. CDR3 nucleotide sequence: TGCAGTGCTAGAATGGGGATTCAATATACGCAGTATTTT. Translating gives CSARMGIQYTQYF.

This clonotype is labeled medium-sized. The chain employs TRBV27 and TRBJ2-4; TRBD1 is a possible D gene (6 bases). Germline CDR1 is MNHEY and CDR2 is SMNVEV (reference sequence). The CDR3 length is 15 residues. V was trimmed by 5 bases and J by 0 bases, leaving 11 bases between them. CDR3 loop: CASSPSTGAKNIQYF. The CDR3, as DNA: TGTGCCAGCAGTCCGTCGACAGGAGCCAAAAACATTCAGTACTTC.

The CDR3 nucleotides are TGTGCCAGCAGCCCAGGGCAGAGCACCGGGGAGCTGTTTTTT. The encoded protein is CASSPGQSTGELFF. The rearrangement joins TRBV6-5 to TRBJ2-2; D may be TRBD1 (5 bases). Germline lookup yields CDR1 MNHEY and CDR2 SVGAGI. Deletions cut 6 bases from V and 4 bases from J, with 12 bases between. The CDR3 contains 14 residues.

This clonotype was seen ten or more times. The V gene is TRBV7-6, the J gene TRBJ2-5; TRBD2 matches 7 bases. Germline lookup yields CDR1 SGHVS and CDR2 FNYEAQ. The CDR3 runs to 12 residues. V lost 1 base to trimming and J lost 9 bases; unmatched junction nucleotides: 2. The CDR3 DNA is TGTGCCAGCAGCTTAGAGGCGGGGGCCCAGTACTTC. Residues: CASSLEAGAQYF.

The J gene is TRBJ1-2, the V gene TRBV29-1, with a possible D match to TRBD1 (6 bases). V was trimmed by 3 bases and J by 7 bases, leaving 12 bases between them. This CDR3 comprises 12 residues. The V gene's germline CDR1 is SQVTM and CDR2 ANQGSEA. The CDR3 sequence: CSVDQTGRGYTF. CDR3 DNA sequence: TGCAGCGTTGATCAGACAGGTCGTGGCTACACCTTC.

This clonotype was recorded many times. V usage is TRBV7-9 and J usage is TRBJ2-1; possible D gene TRBD2, 6 bases. Between the trimmed V and J ends, which lost 6 bases and 0 bases, there was a span of 12 bases. The CDR3 length is 15 residues. Germline lookup yields CDR1 SEHNR and CDR2 FQNEAQ (reference sequence). CDR3 nucleotides: TGTGCCAGCAGGCCTAACGGGAGCTCCTACAATGAGCAGTTCTTC. Translation: CASRPNGSSYNEQFF.

The chain couples TRBV19 to TRBJ1-3, with unresolved D. Germline CDR1 and CDR2: LNHDA and SQIVND (reference sequence). Trimming cost V 4 bases and J 0 bases, with 13 bases left between them. This CDR3 is built from 16 residues. CDR3 protein: CASSKRQDSSGNTIYF. CDR3 in DNA: TGTGCCAGTAGTAAACGTCAGGACTCCTCTGGAAACACCATATATTTT.

In this sample, this clonotype turned up a few times. This chain connects TRBV20-1 to TRBJ2-7; D not certain. Deletions cut 3 bases from V and 6 bases from J, with 9 bases between. CDR1 DFQATT and CDR2 SNEGSKA come from the germline V gene (reference sequence). The CDR3 spans 11 residues. This CDR3 is CSARLAAEQYF. For the CDR3, the DNA is TGCAGTGCTAGGTTGGCGGCCGAGCAGTACTTC.

Ten or more counts support this clonotype. J is TRBJ2-6 and V is TRBV12-3 or TRBV12-4, with unresolved D. With 2 bases removed from V and 0 bases from J, the gap between germline ends came to 2 bases. The CDR3 has 14 amino acids. CDR3 residues: CASSLNSGANVLTF. The CDR3 DNA sequence: TGTGCCAGCAGTTTAAACTCTGGGGCCAACGTCCTGACTTTC.

This clonotype turned up a few times. The chain employs TRBV10-3 and TRBJ1-5; the D gene is possibly TRBD1 (5 bases). The ends were cut back, 2 bases at V and 4 bases at J, with 12 bases in the middle. The CDR3 is 15 residues long. From germline, CDR1 is ENHRY and CDR2 SYGVKD. CDR3 DNA sequence: TGTGCCATCAGTGAGAGGCAGGGAAATAATCAGCCCCAGCATTTT. Its translation: CAISERQGNNQPQHF.

This chain joins TRBV4-2 and TRBJ2-2, with D perhaps TRBD1 (6 bases). The germline V and J ends were trimmed by 0 bases and 8 bases, with 13 bases remaining between them. Germline V lookup: CDR1 LGHNA, CDR2 YNFKEQ. This CDR3 has 15 amino acids. This chain's CDR3 is CASSQEEGVRGELFF. The CDR3, as DNA: TGTGCCAGCAGCCAAGAAGAGGGGGTCAGGGGGGAGCTGTTTTTT.

The table lists this clonotype with a few counts. This chain joins TRBV3-2 and TRBJ1-4; whether TRBD1, the table's D call, matches the DNA was not checked. TRBV3-2 counts as a pseudogene. The CDR3 extends over 18 amino acids. Here the CDR3 reads CASSQDGRQRGSSEKLFF. DNA of the CDR3: TGTGCCAGCAGCCAAGATGGTCGACAGAGGGGGAGCTCTGAAAAACTGTTTTTT.

The chain carries TRBV30 and TRBJ2-4; 8 positions match TRBD2. The V gene end was trimmed by 7 bases and the J gene end by 6 bases; junction bases not matched to a gene: 11. The CDR3 sequence is 14 residues long. Germline CDR1 reads GTSNPN; CDR2 reads SVGIG (reference sequence). Here the CDR3 DNA reads TGTGCCTTAAGCCGAACTAGCGGCGGAAACATTCAGTACTTC. It codes for CALSRTSGGNIQYF.